Below are 26 T cell receptor beta chains sequenced from a single sample in a study of regulatory T cells. The primer mix had 52 TRBV and 13 TRBJ primers. Only in-frame clones appear in the TCRdb table, and some are missing; sequencing was by immunoSEQ multiplex PCR. The sample lists 15,000 or so clones, 92% seen once, with about 32% in the top ten. The specimen was CD8+ T cells sorted from blood. The origin of the receptors is a person aged 18 to 35 with CD3G deficiency.

Sample share makes this clone medium-sized. Its ends do not fully match the called genes, so a read error is possible. The rearrangement uses TRBV7-9 and TRBJ2-2; D possibly matches TRBD1 or TRBD2 (5 bases each). Germline V gives CDR1 SEHNR, CDR2 FQNEAQ (reference sequence). The CDR3 is made up of 12 amino acids. The CDR3 DNA reads as TGCGGAGGCAGGGAGAACACCGGGGAGCTGTTTTTT. Its protein is CGGRENTGELFF.

The chain couples TRBV27 to TRBJ2-7; D gene uncertain. Germline CDR1 MNHEY, CDR2 SMNVEV (reference sequence). This CDR3 region has 12 residues. Between the trimmed V and J ends, which lost 0 bases and 4 bases, there was a span of 4 bases. The chain's CDR3 is CASSLSGYEQYF. The CDR3 region has the DNA TGTGCCAGCAGTTTATCGGGATACGAGCAGTACTTC.

The chain links TRBV2 to TRBJ2-3; D possibly corresponds to TRBD1 (5 bases). The CDR3 runs to 16 residues. Germline assignment: CDR1 SNHLY and CDR2 FYNNEI. Between the trimmed V and J ends, which lost 7 bases and 4 bases, there was a span of 21 bases. The CDR3 reads CASITGRTQQADTQYF. The CDR3 DNA reads as TGTGCCAGCATCACCGGCAGGACCCAACAGGCAGATACGCAGTATTTT.

The CDR3 DNA reads TGTGCCAGCAGCGAGGGGACATACAATGAGCAGTTCTTC. Its translation: CASSEGTYNEQFF. The V and J genes are TRBV9 and TRBJ2-1, with D possibly matching TRBD1 (6 bases). CDR1 and CDR2 (germline): SGDLS, YYNGEE. This CDR3 spans 13 amino acids. Trimming took off 3 bases at V and 4 bases at J, with 8 bases between the two ends.

The chain is built from TRBV5-6 and TRBJ2-7; D not resolved. Germline assignment: CDR1 SGHDT and CDR2 YYEEEE. V was pared by 3 bases and J by 5 bases, with 9 bases between. CDR3 length: 12 amino acids. CDR3 loop: CASSSILDEQYF. CDR3 DNA: TGTGCCAGCAGCTCCATCTTGGACGAGCAGTACTTC.

This chain joins TRBV28 and TRBJ2-1, with 11 bases matching TRBD2. The V gene's germline CDR1 is MDHEN and CDR2 SYDVKM. CDR3 size: 15 residues. The V segment lost 6 bases and the J segment 8 bases; nucleotides outside the gene matches: 9. The CDR3 reads CASSLTSGSYHEQFF. CDR3 nucleotides: TGTGCCAGCAGCCTCACTAGCGGGAGTTACCATGAGCAGTTCTTC.

This chain uses TRBV12-5 with TRBJ2-1; D gene unclear. The CDR3 sequence is 15 residues long. Germline V gene lookup returns CDR1 LGHNT and CDR2 FRNRAP. Trimming took 3 bases from V and 0 from J, leaving 9 bases between them. The CDR3 nucleotides are TGTGCTAGTGGTTTAAAGGGTAGCTCCTACAATGAGCAGTTCTTC. Its protein product is CASGLKGSSYNEQFF. Looking up the rest from reference TRBV12-5 and TRBJ2-1 gives the full variable domain: DARVTQTPRHKVTEMGQEVTMRCQPILGHNTVFWYRQTMMQGLELLAYFRNRAPLDDSGMPKDRFSAEMPDATLATLKIQPSEPRDSAVYFCASGLKGSSYNEQFFGPGTRLTVL.

The V gene is TRBV4-1, the J gene TRBJ2-2, with D possibly being TRBD2 (6 bases). CDR1 MGHRA and CDR2 YSYEKL come from the germline V gene. With 0 bases removed from V and 1 base from J, the gap between germline ends came to 9 bases. This CDR3 has 16 amino acids. CDR3 protein: CASSQDGGVNTGELFF. DNA for the CDR3: TGCGCCAGCAGCCAAGATGGCGGGGTGAACACCGGGGAGCTGTTTTTT.

The chain recombines TRBV6-1 with TRBJ1-1; the D is unclear. In germline, CDR1 is MNHNS, CDR2 SASEGT. This CDR3 has 12 residues. V lost 5 bases and J 4 bases, leaving 8 bases between the germline ends. The CDR3 sequence is CASSPHGTEAFF. CDR3 in DNA: TGTGCCAGCAGTCCTCATGGCACTGAAGCTTTCTTT.

By share, this clone ranks as medium-sized. The rearrangement joins TRBV28 to TRBJ1-5, with a weak D call TRBD1 (5 bases). The CDR3 is 15 amino acids. Germline CDR1 is MDHEN and CDR2 is SYDVKM. Trimming pared 3 bases from V and 2 bases from J, leaving 11 bases between. CDR3 in amino acids: CASSLGGEGNQPQHF. CDR3 coding DNA: TGTGCCAGCAGTTTGGGGGGTGAGGGCAATCAGCCCCAGCATTTT.

This CDR3 reads CASRGDQPQHF. As DNA, the CDR3 is TGTGCCAGCAGGGGCGATCAGCCCCAGCATTTT. J is TRBJ1-5 and V is TRBV28, with D hard to call. Germline CDR1 is MDHEN and CDR2 is SYDVKM. The CDR3 totals 11 residues. The V gene lost 6 bases and the J gene lost 5 bases, with 5 bases spanning the gap.

The chain recombines TRBV7-9 with TRBJ2-5; tentatively, D is TRBD1 (5 bases). The end of the DNA is better explained by TRBJ2-7, so the J call may be wrong. The CDR3 sequence is 14 residues long. Germline CDR1 is SEHNR and CDR2 is FQNEAQ (reference sequence). The CDR3, as DNA: TGTGCCAGCAGCTTAGGTGGGGCCTCCTACGAGCAGTACTTC. Translating it yields CASSLGGASYEQYF.

The J gene is TRBJ2-2, the V gene TRBV7-9; D is unresolved. CDR3 length: 14 amino acids. With 8 bases removed from V and 1 base from J, the gap between germline ends came to 11 bases. Germline V gene lookup returns CDR1 SEHNR and CDR2 FQNEAQ (reference sequence). The CDR3 spells CASATTQNTGELFF. CDR3 in DNA: TGTGCCAGCGCCACTACCCAGAACACCGGGGAGCTGTTTTTT.

This rearrangement joins TRBV10-1 to TRBJ2-3; D might be TRBD1 (6 bases). Germline V lookup: CDR1 WNHNN, CDR2 SYGVQD (reference sequence). There are 15 residues in the CDR3. The germline V and J ends were trimmed by 2 bases and 6 bases, with 15 bases remaining between them. The CDR3 spells CASSENRVLGDTQYF. DNA for the CDR3: TGCGCCAGCAGTGAGAACAGGGTTTTAGGGGATACGCAGTATTTT.

This rearrangement joins TRBV5-4 to TRBJ2-7, with no clear D. The CDR3 loop spans 13 amino acids. Per the germline V gene, CDR1 is SGHNT and CDR2 is YYREEE (reference sequence). V was cut by 3 bases and J by 7 bases, with 14 bases left in between. The CDR3 DNA reads as TGTGCCAGCAGCTCCCCCGAACCCGGGGAGCAGTACTTC. Translated, it gives CASSSPEPGEQYF. The full variable domain, rest sourced from reference TRBV5-4 and TRBJ2-7, is ETGVTQSPTHLIKTRGQQVTLRCSSQSGHNTVSWYQQALGQGPQFIFQYYREEENGRGNFPPRFSGLQFPNYSSELNVNALELDDSALYLCASSSPEPGEQYFGPGTRLTVT.

A single count supports this clone. V is TRBV4-3 and J is TRBJ2-1, with 16 bases aligning to TRBD2. After removal of 3 bases from V and 5 bases from J, the junction contained 7 bases not matched to a gene. There are 18 residues in the CDR3. CDR1 and CDR2 from the germline V gene are LGHNA and YSLEER. The CDR3 loop reads CASSQYPGLAGGDNEQFF. CDR3 DNA: TGCGCCAGCAGCCAGTATCCGGGACTAGCGGGGGGGGACAATGAGCAGTTCTTC.

The chain has TRBV7-9 and TRBJ2-1; 9 nucleotides agree with TRBD2. Germline-derived CDR1 and CDR2 are SEHNR and FQNEAQ (reference sequence). V lost 3 bases, J lost 8 bases, and 11 bases stayed unmatched. This CDR3 spans 16 amino acids. In DNA form, the CDR3 reads TGTGCCAGCAGCTTGCTCACCAGCGGGAGGTTGTATGAGCAGTTCTTC. Translated: CASSLLTSGRLYEQFF.

This clone is a singleton in its sample. The V call is TRBV6-1, the J call TRBJ2-7; TRBD1 matches 7 bases. The trim removed 6 bases at V and 3 bases at J, leaving 8 bases unmatched. This CDR3 spans 14 amino acids. Germline CDR1 and CDR2: MNHNS and SASEGT. The CDR3 reads CASSTGQEFYEQYF. Written as DNA, the CDR3 is TGTGCCAGCAGCACTGGACAGGAGTTCTACGAGCAGTACTTC.

The chain has TRBV6-1 and TRBJ1-2; unclear D gene. Looked up from germline, CDR1 is MNHNS and CDR2 is SASEGT. V was clipped by 0 bases and J by 4 bases, with 12 bases between them. The CDR3 covers 15 residues. DNA for the CDR3: TGTGCCAGCAGTGAAGCGCGTAGGTGGAGCTATGGCTACACCTTC. Protein product: CASSEARRWSYGYTF.

The chain has TRBV4-3 and TRBJ1-6; D unclear. The ends were cut back, 1 base at V and 6 bases at J, with 7 bases in the middle. Germline values: CDR1 LGHNA, CDR2 YSLEER. This CDR3 spans 14 amino acids. The CDR3 protein is CASSQVHPNSPLHF. The CDR3, as DNA: TGCGCCAGCAGCCAAGTCCACCCTAATTCACCCCTCCACTTT.

The rearrangement links TRBV27 to TRBJ2-5, with TRBD1 matching over 8 bases. Near its end, the DNA agrees better with TRBJ2-7, so the J call may be wrong. The germline CDR1 and CDR2 sequences are MNHEY and SMNVEV (reference sequence). The CDR3 runs to 12 residues. Here the CDR3 reads CASSRQGNEQYF. The CDR3 nucleotides read TGTGCCAGCAGCCGACAGGGGAACGAGCAGTACTTC.

In this sample, this clone turned up once. The CDR3 spells CASSHRGGGSYEQYF. The CDR3 coding sequence is TGTGCCAGCAGCCACAGGGGAGGAGGGTCCTACGAGCAGTACTTC. V usage is TRBV6-1 and J usage is TRBJ2-7; a possible D gene is TRBD1 (7 bases). The CDR3 extends over 15 amino acids. Germline CDR1 and CDR2: MNHNS and SASEGT. Trimming removed 6 bases at V and 1 base at J, with 16 bases between.

The rearrangement joins TRBV27 to TRBJ2-1; D is perhaps TRBD2 (6 bases). The germline V gene encodes CDR1 MNHEY and CDR2 SMNVEV (reference sequence). Deletions cut 6 bases from V and 0 bases from J, with 9 bases between. CDR3 length: 14 amino acids. The CDR3 DNA sequence: TGTGCCAGCAGACGCGGGAACTCCTACAATGAGCAGTTCTTC. This sequence encodes CASRRGNSYNEQFF.

The CDR3 loop reads CASSSLMTDTQYF. CDR3 DNA sequence: TGTGCCAGCAGCTCCCTTATGACAGATACGCAGTATTTT. This chain connects TRBV13 to TRBJ2-3; D not certain. Per the germline V gene, CDR1 is PRHDT and CDR2 is FYEKMQ (reference sequence). There are 13 residues in the CDR3. V lost 4 bases and J 3 bases, leaving 8 bases between the germline ends. Full variable domain (outside the CDR3, taken from reference TRBV13 and TRBJ2-3): AAGVIQSPRHLIKEKRETATLKCYPIPRHDTVYWYQQGPGQDPQFLISFYEKMQSDKGSIPDRFSAQQFSDYHSELNMSSLELGDSALYFCASSSLMTDTQYFGPGTRLTVL.

The V and J genes are TRBV27 and TRBJ1-2; no definite D call. The germline V gene encodes CDR1 MNHEY and CDR2 SMNVEV (reference sequence). V was trimmed by 6 bases and J by 7 bases, leaving 15 bases between them. There are 13 residues in the CDR3. CDR3 sequence: CASSPSSGAGYTF. As DNA, the CDR3 is TGTGCCAGCAGCCCTAGTAGTGGAGCTGGCTACACCTTC.

The CDR3 nucleotides are TGTGCCAGCAGCTTTGGAAGGGGGTTTTACAATGAGCAGTTCTTC. It is translated as CASSFGRGFYNEQFF. The genes are TRBV12-1 and TRBJ2-1; the table's D call, TRBD1, has no DNA check behind it. TRBV12-1 is classified as a pseudogene. The CDR3 has 15 amino acids.